The 2 T cell receptor beta chains listed next were all sequenced from one sample in a study of T cell responses to AZD1222 COVID-19 vaccine. The data were produced by immunoSEQ multiplex PCR, yet TCRdb's version contains in-frame clones alone and is incomplete. This sample has 150,000 or so clones; approximately 89% occur once, and the top ten carry about 3.2%. The source material was peripheral blood, sampled on day 0 of MenACWY control vaccination. The receptors stem from an adult in good health.

This chain joins TRBV4-3 and TRBJ1-1; D remains unclear. Trimming stripped 0 bases from V and 1 base from J, with 12 bases between. Germline CDR1 and CDR2: LGHNA and YSLEER. The CDR3 is 16 residues long. The CDR3 coding sequence is TGCGCCAGCAGCCAAGATCCTCCCCCCCAGAACACTGAAGCTTTCTTT. It is translated as CASSQDPPPQNTEAFF.

The CDR3 loop reads CASRPPGGWDGYTF. The DNA of the CDR3 is TGTGCCAGCAGGCCGCCCGGGGGTTGGGATGGCTACACCTTC. J is TRBJ1-2 and V is TRBV6-5; D may be TRBD1 (5 bases). Per germline, CDR1 MNHEY and CDR2 SVGAGI. The CDR3 is 14 amino acids. The V end lost 6 bases, the J end lost 6 bases, and 17 bases lay between the germline ends.